This TCR beta chain was documented in a study of blood T cells in healthy people across ages. About the study: The template switching approach captured approximately one barcoded beta molecule for every two T cells.

This clonotype was recorded a few times. A sample-barcoded 5' primer and a J-beta primer mix were used in a second PCR of roughly 6 to 12 cycles. TCRdb called the 5' RACE reads again in MiXCR, with one record for every CDR3 protein. Here the sample spans about 510,000 distinct CDR3 sequences, around a quarter being singletons. V lost 5 bases, J lost 1 base, and 6 bases stayed unmatched. Germline V gives CDR1 LNHDA, CDR2 SQIVND (reference sequence). CDR3 length equals 15 residues. The sample also formed part of further work on T cells of mothers and their children.

The clonotype comes from a boy younger than 10 in good health. The rearrangement uses TRBV19 and TRBJ1-2; 8 positions agree with TRBD1. Sequenced input: blood. The CDR3, as DNA: TGTGCCAGTAGTCCTGGACAGGGACTTAACTATGGCTACACCTTC. It specifies CASSPGQGLNYGYTF.